The rows below give T cell receptor beta chains drawn from one sample of a study of identical twins. TCRdb processed the 5' RACE reads anew with MiXCR; each CDR3 protein has one entry. The data show some 560,000 distinct CDR3 sequences, roughly 9.5% seen once. These same records also appear under a second study, on yellow fever vaccine responses in identical twins.

Source material: PBMCs. The receptors originated from a young woman in good health. Each CDR3 is given without its conserved first and last residue. Each record gives: V gene, J gene, CDR3 protein.

>TRBV25-1|TRBJ1-1
ASSEPGVSTEAF
>TRBV5-1|TRBJ2-2
ASSLEGYTGELF
>TRBV12-3/TRBV12-4|TRBJ1-5
ASSETDSNQPQH
>TRBV7-2|TRBJ2-7
ASSPWTASYEQY
>TRBV6-5|TRBJ2-7
ASSYLAGRGDEQY
>TRBV7-2|TRBJ2-1
ASSSHRGPYNEQF
>TRBV20-1|TRBJ1-2
SADGTGDNGYT
>TRBV19|TRBJ2-1
ASSMAGLADTEQF
>TRBV6-1|TRBJ2-3
ASSEDPPISADTQY
>TRBV25-1|TRBJ2-1
ATTSWGDVANEQF
>TRBV2|TRBJ2-7
ASNTPGAGGRYEQY
>TRBV12-3/TRBV12-4|TRBJ2-1
ASSFFGGPSEQF
>TRBV5-1|TRBJ2-1
ASSSTRQGTEQF
>TRBV12-3/TRBV12-4|TRBJ2-3
ASSHTRTDTQY
>TRBV10-3|TRBJ1-1
ATRPTGESTEAF
>TRBV15|TRBJ2-7
ATSRPLAGPYEQY
>TRBV6-1|TRBJ2-7
ASSEAVEFGSYEQY
>TRBV27|TRBJ2-7
ASMVDPRSYEQY
>TRBV11-2|TRBJ2-1
ASSLERRRGHNEQF
>TRBV5-1|TRBJ2-7
ASSLAPGYSYEQY
>TRBV29-1|TRBJ1-2
SVFSSGYT
>TRBV25-1|TRBJ2-3
ASSESLAGGRRVTQY
>TRBV7-8|TRBJ2-1
ASSFTSGRMRNNEQF
>TRBV3-1|TRBJ2-7
ASSQESGQSSYEQY
>TRBV11-2|TRBJ2-1
ASSLEGQGVLVNEQF
>TRBV27|TRBJ2-5
ASSLRGSIQETQY
>TRBV3-1|TRBJ2-1
ASSQPLGAGEQF